One sample yielded the 27 T cell receptor beta chains listed below, sequenced in a study of T cells in tuberculosis listed by TCRdb under 2018. To prepare the library, the immunoSEQ multiplex PCR assay was applied. Entries here come from immuneACCESS through TCRdb and include only in-frame sequences with V and J called. Some clones fail to appear in such tables; in the studies checked, an unresolved V gene covers under half of the shortfall, and the cause of the remainder is unknown. The sample table contains about 30,000 clones; only one count was recorded for 92% of them. Approximately 6.2% of the sample belongs to the ten largest clones. The time point label here, explained by the study, means: new active TB diagnosis, blood taken before or within 7 days of starting treatment. Material: PBMCs, obtained at tuberculosis diagnosis. The source of these receptors is an adult with tuberculosis.

The CDR3, as DNA: TGTGCCAGCCGGGAGGGCAGCGGGCAGGGAGGCTACACCTTC. Its protein is CASREGSGQGGYTF. The chain has TRBV19 and TRBJ1-2; TRBD1 is a possible D gene (5 bases). This CDR3 spans 14 amino acids. Germline CDR1 is LNHDA and CDR2 is SQIVND (reference sequence). The V end was cut by 9 bases, the J end by 8 bases, with 22 bases between. Drawing the rest from reference TRBV19 and TRBJ1-2, the complete variable domain is DGGITQSPKYLFRKEGQNVTLSCEQNLNHDAMYWYRQDPGQGLRLIYYSQIVNDFQKGDIAEGYSVSREKKESFPLTVTSAQKNPTAFYLCASREGSGQGGYTFGSGTRLTVV.

The chain has TRBV2 and TRBJ1-4; D not resolved. CDR3 size: 14 residues. The germline CDR1 and CDR2 sequences are SNHLY and FYNNEI. Between the trimmed V and J ends, which lost 7 bases and 7 bases, there was a span of 16 bases. CDR3 protein: CASTQREGGEKLFF. DNA for the CDR3: TGTGCCAGCACCCAGCGGGAGGGTGGTGAAAAACTGTTTTTT. Based on the CDR3 plus reference TRBV2 and TRBJ1-4, the full variable domain is EPEVTQTPSHQVTQMGQEVILRCVPISNHLYFYWYRQILGQKVEFLVSFYNNEISEKSEIFDDQFSVERPDGSNFTLKIRSTKLEDSAMYFCASTQREGGEKLFFGSGTQLSVL.

The chain is built from TRBV19 and TRBJ1-2; weak D call: TRBD1 (5 bases). The germline V and J ends were trimmed by 11 bases and 3 bases, with 19 bases remaining between them. The CDR3 is made up of 14 amino acids. CDR1 is LNHDA, CDR2 SQIVND, per germline (reference sequence). The DNA for the CDR3 is TGTGCCGGCTCCCCAGGGAGGGCGGACTATGGCTACACCTTC. Amino acids: CAGSPGRADYGYTF. The variable domain in full, with the rest retrieved from reference TRBV19 and TRBJ1-2, is DGGITQSPKYLFRKEGQNVTLSCEQNLNHDAMYWYRQDPGQGLRLIYYSQIVNDFQKGDIAEGYSVSREKKESFPLTVTSAQKNPTAFYLCAGSPGRADYGYTFGSGTRLTVV.

The genes are TRBV7-2 and TRBJ1-2; 9 bases are a match to TRBD1. V was clipped by 0 bases and J by 6 bases; unmatched bases: 2. Per the germline V gene, CDR1 is SGHTA and CDR2 is FQGNSA. The CDR3 extends over 14 amino acids. CDR3: CASSLAGQGHGYTF. CDR3 nucleotides: TGTGCCAGCAGCTTAGCGGGACAGGGCCATGGCTACACCTTC.

The CDR3: CASSPTGDYGYTF. DNA for the CDR3: TGTGCCAGCAGTCCGACAGGGGACTATGGCTACACCTTC. The V and J genes are TRBV7-9 and TRBJ1-2; TRBD1 aligns across 8 bases. CDR1 and CDR2 (germline): SEHNR, FQNEAQ (reference sequence). There are 13 residues in the CDR3. The V gene end was trimmed by 6 bases and the J gene end by 3 bases; junction bases not matched to a gene: 3.

The chain links TRBV9 to TRBJ2-7; 8 bases line up with TRBD1. Germline CDR1 SGDLS, CDR2 YYNGEE. J was trimmed by 0 bases and V by 3 bases; bases with no gene match: 5. The CDR3 runs to 15 residues. The CDR3, as DNA: TGTGCCAGCAGCGCTACAGGGGGGAGCTCCTACGAGCAGTACTTC. Residues: CASSATGGSSYEQYF.

Only a few counts were recorded for this clone. V gene TRBV18 combines with J gene TRBJ1-6; 9 bases align to TRBD1. With V trimmed by 3 bases and J by 2 bases, 8 bases remained unmatched. Germline CDR1 is KGHSH and CDR2 is LQKENI. The CDR3 covers 18 residues. Here the CDR3 reads CASSPSSGQGPYNSPLHF. The CDR3 nucleotides read TGTGCCAGCTCACCTTCCTCGGGACAGGGCCCCTATAATTCACCCCTCCACTTT.

The chain combines TRBV9 with TRBJ2-1, with a tentative D call TRBD1 (6 bases). The germline V gene has CDR1 SGDLS and CDR2 YYNGEE. V gave up 3 bases and J gave up 8 bases, with 18 bases separating them. The CDR3 contains 15 residues. The CDR3 DNA is TGTGCCAGCAGCGAGCGACAGGTACCCTGGGATGAGCAGTTCTTC. Translating it yields CASSERQVPWDEQFF.

The chain combines TRBV10-3 with TRBJ2-7; possibly TRBD2 for D (7 bases). The germline gives CDR1 ENHRY, CDR2 SYGVKD. The CDR3 is made up of 14 amino acids. The germline V and J ends were trimmed by 1 base and 5 bases, with 12 bases remaining between them. The CDR3 loop is CAISEFGGQDEQYF. For the CDR3, the DNA is TGTGCCATCAGTGAGTTCGGGGGGCAGGACGAGCAGTACTTC.

A single count supports this clone. The chain employs TRBV2 and TRBJ2-6; D remains unclear. The CDR3 has 16 amino acids. CDR1 and CDR2 (germline): SNHLY, FYNNEI. Trimming removed 3 bases from V and 6 bases from J, with 15 bases in between. The CDR3 here is CASSDPISPVANVLTF. In DNA form, the CDR3 reads TGTGCCAGCAGTGACCCTATTAGCCCTGTGGCCAACGTCCTGACTTTC.

The chain is built from TRBV6-1 and TRBJ2-6, with D perhaps TRBD2 (6 bases). Looked up from germline, CDR1 is MNHNS and CDR2 is SASEGT. Between the trimmed V and J ends, which lost 4 bases and 2 bases, there was a span of 15 bases. CDR3 length equals 17 residues. The CDR3 protein is CASSARGSITGANVLTF. The CDR3 coding sequence is TGTGCCAGCAGTGCGCGGGGTTCGATAACTGGGGCCAACGTCCTGACTTTC.

The chain is built from TRBV2 and TRBJ2-1, with D unresolved. This CDR3 region has 14 residues. Trimming pared 4 bases from V and 0 bases from J, leaving 7 bases between. Germline loops: CDR1 SNHLY, CDR2 FYNNEI. CDR3 bases: TGTGCCAGCAGTGGCGGTAGCTCCTACAATGAGCAGTTCTTC. It codes for CASSGGSSYNEQFF. Based on the CDR3 plus reference TRBV2 and TRBJ2-1, the full variable domain is EPEVTQTPSHQVTQMGQEVILRCVPISNHLYFYWYRQILGQKVEFLVSFYNNEISEKSEIFDDQFSVERPDGSNFTLKIRSTKLEDSAMYFCASSGGSSYNEQFFGPGTRLTVL.

This rearrangement joins TRBV13 to TRBJ1-1, with a possible D match to TRBD1 (5 bases). Germline V gives CDR1 PRHDT, CDR2 FYEKMQ (reference sequence). CDR3 length: 15 residues. Trimming took off 4 bases at V and 4 bases at J, with 16 bases between the two ends. The chain's CDR3 is CASSSLGTGSTEAFF. The CDR3 DNA reads as TGTGCCAGCAGCTCACTGGGCACAGGTTCCACTGAAGCTTTCTTT.

This chain links TRBV10-2 with TRBJ2-1; TRBD1 matches at 7 bases. The CDR3 is 16 residues long. V was pared by 2 bases and J by 3 bases, with 7 bases of the junction left unmatched. Germline values: CDR1 WSHSY, CDR2 SAAADI. In DNA, the CDR3 is TGCGCCAGCAGTGAGGAGGGGGCTTCTAGCTACAATGAGCAGTTCTTC. Its protein is CASSEEGASSYNEQFF.

CDR3: CSAANEKLFF. The CDR3 DNA reads TGCAGTGCCGCTAATGAAAAACTGTTTTTT. The chain joins TRBV20-1 to TRBJ1-4; D ambiguous. The V end lost 6 bases, the J end lost 3 bases, and 2 bases lay between the germline ends. Germline loops: CDR1 DFQATT, CDR2 SNEGSKA (reference sequence). The CDR3 totals 10 residues.

This clone was picked up one time. The CDR3 reads CASSLAGAGNTIYF. The CDR3 DNA sequence: TGTGCCAGCAGCTTAGCAGGGGCTGGAAACACCATATATTTT. The chain uses TRBV11-2 and TRBJ1-3; maybe TRBD1 (6 bases). Trimming cost V 1 base and J 2 bases, with 6 bases left between them. There are 14 residues in the CDR3. Germline V gene lookup returns CDR1 SGHAT and CDR2 FQNNGV. Together with reference TRBV11-2 and TRBJ1-3, the CDR3 gives the full variable domain: EAGVAQSPRYKIIEKRQSVAFWCNPISGHATLYWYQQILGQGPKLLIQFQNNGVVDDSQLPKDRFSAERLKGVDSTLKIQPAKLEDSAVYLCASSLAGAGNTIYFGEGSWLTVV.

This clone was observed once. This chain links TRBV9 with TRBJ2-7, with TRBD1 matching 7 bases. CDR3 length equals 16 residues. Trimming took 3 bases from V and 4 from J; bases not matched to a gene: 13. Germline V gene lookup returns CDR1 SGDLS and CDR2 YYNGEE. The CDR3 protein is CASSGQGGGEFYEQYF. In DNA, the CDR3 is TGTGCCAGCAGCGGACAAGGGGGCGGAGAATTTTACGAGCAGTACTTC.

V is TRBV5-1 and J is TRBJ2-3, with a tentative D call TRBD1 (6 bases). The V end was cut by 4 bases, the J end by 2 bases, with 11 bases between. This CDR3 is built from 14 residues. Looked up from germline, CDR1 is SGHRS and CDR2 is YFSETQ. CDR3: CASSPGHPTDTQYF. CDR3 nucleotides: TGCGCCAGCAGCCCGGGACACCCCACAGATACGCAGTATTTT.

Only one count was recorded for this clone. The chain links TRBV28 to TRBJ1-3; D unclear. Trimming took 7 bases from V and 0 from J, leaving 7 bases between them. Germline V gene lookup returns CDR1 MDHEN and CDR2 SYDVKM. There are 13 residues in the CDR3. The CDR3 region has the DNA TGTGCCAGCATCCCGTTCTCTGGAAACACCATATATTTT. Translation gives CASIPFSGNTIYF.

This chain uses TRBV7-2 with TRBJ2-1; TRBD1 matches at 7 bases. This CDR3 contains 15 residues. The ends lost 4 bases at V and 2 bases at J; junction bases unmatched: 5. Looked up from germline, CDR1 is SGHTA and CDR2 is FQGNSA. CDR3 loop: CASSSDRATYNEQFF. The CDR3 DNA sequence: TGTGCCAGCAGCTCCGACAGGGCAACCTACAATGAGCAGTTCTTC.

The rearrangement uses TRBV6-1 and TRBJ1-4; tentative D call: TRBD1 (5 bases). Trimming left V 9 bases short and J 8 bases short, with 16 bases between. Germline V gene data show CDR1 as MNHNS and CDR2 as SASEGT. This CDR3 has 13 amino acids. This chain's CDR3 is CASSKAGHEKLFF. The CDR3 DNA sequence: TGTGCCAGTTCGAAAGCAGGGCACGAAAAACTGTTTTTT.

The chain is built from TRBV5-1 and TRBJ1-5; the D is unclear. Germline V gene data show CDR1 as SGHRS and CDR2 as YFSETQ. This CDR3 region has 12 residues. Trimming shortened V by 4 bases and J by 4 bases, and 6 bases separated the two germline ends. CDR3 DNA: TGCGCCAGCAGCCGAGAAAATCAGCCCCAGCATTTT. It yields the protein CASSRENQPQHF.

This sequence joins TRBV5-6 and TRBJ2-6; a weak D match, TRBD1 (6 bases). Germline values: CDR1 SGHDT, CDR2 YYEEEE. The V and J ends lost 4 bases and 1 base respectively, with 9 bases between them. The length of the CDR3 is 15 residues. The DNA for the CDR3 is TGTGCCAGCAGCGGAACAGGGTCTGGGGCCAACGTCCTGACTTTC. This gives the protein CASSGTGSGANVLTF.

Written as DNA, the CDR3 is TGCGCCAGCAGCTGGGGCAGACAGGGAGGATACGAGCAGTACTTC. Translating it yields CASSWGRQGGYEQYF. This chain joins TRBV4-1 and TRBJ2-7; D may be TRBD1 (7 bases). V lost 5 bases and J 4 bases, leaving 18 bases between the germline ends. This CDR3 contains 15 residues. Germline CDR1 MGHRA, CDR2 YSYEKL.

V is TRBV28 and J is TRBJ1-2; possible D gene TRBD1, 5 bases. Germline CDR1 and CDR2: MDHEN and SYDVKM. V was pared by 6 bases and J by 1 base, with 12 bases between. The CDR3 contains 14 residues. The DNA of the CDR3 is TGTGCCAGCAGGCCCCCCCAGGGTAACTATGGCTACACCTTC. Encoded protein: CASRPPQGNYGYTF.

The rearrangement links TRBV30 to TRBJ2-3; D is undetermined. The germline CDR1 and CDR2 sequences are GTSNPN and SVGIG (reference sequence). V lost 4 bases, J lost 0 bases, and 14 bases lay in between. This CDR3 has 15 residues. In DNA, the CDR3 is TGTGCCTGGACCACAAATAGCAGAAGCACAGATACGCAGTATTTT. This encodes CAWTTNSRSTDTQYF. The full variable domain, completed using reference TRBV30 and TRBJ2-3, is SQTIHQWPATLVQPVGSPLSLECTVEGTSNPNLYWYRQAAGRGLQLLFYSVGIGQISSEVPQNLSASRPQDRQFILSSKKLLLSDSGFYLCAWTTNSRSTDTQYFGPGTRLTVL.

This chain connects TRBV5-8 to TRBJ1-5; 8 nucleotides agree with TRBD1. The CDR3 spans 17 residues. Looked up from germline, CDR1 is SGHTS and CDR2 is YDEGEE. J gave up 3 bases and V 3 bases, and 11 bases lay outside the gene matches. The CDR3 DNA reads TGTGCCAGCAGCTCATACCCAGGGGGCGATTTCAATCAGCCCCAGCATTTT. As protein: CASSSYPGGDFNQPQHF.